The 24 T cell receptor beta chains given below trace back to one sample, sequenced in a study of T cells after yellow fever vaccination (dated by TCRdb to between 2017 and 2020). Libraries came from 5' RACE. Data came from an Illumina HiSeq 2500. TCRdb handled the public reads itself, with Q25 trimming in fastp and clone calling in MiXCR, and kept productive beta chains. Identical CDR3 protein sequences are pooled into one entry, listed with their most common genes and DNA. The sample table lists 450,000 to 600,000 distinct CDR3 sequences, around 16% of them with a count of one. 17% of the sample rests with the top ten. The label giving this sample's treatment or condition can be read as: live attenuated yellow fever vaccine strain. This specimen consisted of PBMCs, obtained 5 to 6 days after the first yellow fever vaccination. Receptor source: a man in his late teens or twenties who received the YFV17D yellow fever vaccine.

The table lists this clonotype with a few counts. CDR3 loop: CASSNPPYNEQFF. CDR3 DNA sequence: TGTGCCAGCTCAAACCCTCCCTACAATGAGCAGTTCTTC. The chain is built from TRBV18 and TRBJ2-1; D gene unclear. Trimming removed 5 bases from V and 2 bases from J, with 7 bases in between. Per the germline V gene, CDR1 is KGHSH and CDR2 is LQKENI. The CDR3 is 13 residues long.

The chain couples TRBV12-3 or TRBV12-4 to TRBJ1-5; 9 positions match TRBD1. This CDR3 is built from 16 residues. Germline trimming cut 5 bases from V and 6 bases from J; bases unmatched to any gene: 11. CDR3 DNA sequence: TGTGCCAGCAGTCGGGACAGGGAAGATCATCGTCAGCCCCAGCATTTT. Amino acid sequence: CASSRDREDHRQPQHF.

In this sample, this clonotype turned up a few times. The V gene is TRBV11-2, the J gene TRBJ2-5; D ambiguous. V was clipped by 5 bases and J by 5 bases, with 12 bases between them. CDR1 and CDR2 from the germline V gene are SGHAT and FQNNGV. The length of the CDR3 is 13 residues. CDR3 region: CASSLQRRETQYF. The CDR3 nucleotides are TGTGCCAGCAGCCTACAACGGCGGGAGACCCAGTACTTC.

V and J are TRBV2 and TRBJ1-5; 7 bases are shared with TRBD1. Germline values: CDR1 SNHLY, CDR2 FYNNEI. Trimming took 5 bases from V and 7 from J; bases not matched to a gene: 8. The length of the CDR3 is 14 residues. The DNA of the CDR3 is TGTGCCAGCAGTACGGACAGGCGGGAGCAGCCCCAGCATTTT. This codes for CASSTDRREQPQHF.

The chain is built from TRBV20-1 and TRBJ2-1; no clear D. In germline, CDR1 is DFQATT, CDR2 SNEGSKA (reference sequence). This CDR3 is 14 amino acids long. Trimming cost V 1 base and J 0 bases, with 7 bases left between them. The CDR3, as DNA: TGCAGTGCTAGAGTAGCCAGCTCCTACAATGAGCAGTTCTTC. Its translation is CSARVASSYNEQFF.

The chain joins TRBV9 to TRBJ1-1; D remains ambiguous. The CDR3 sequence is 14 residues long. V was clipped by 3 bases and J by 0 bases, with 9 bases between them. From germline, CDR1 is SGDLS and CDR2 YYNGEE. In DNA form, the CDR3 reads TGTGCCAGCAGCGCGTCTGGTCTGAACACTGAAGCTTTCTTT. This codes for CASSASGLNTEAFF.

The table lists this clonotype with a few counts. The V and J genes are TRBV4-1 and TRBJ2-7; TRBD1 aligns across 7 bases. This CDR3 is 15 amino acids long. Per the germline V gene, CDR1 is MGHRA and CDR2 is YSYEKL. V lost 1 base, J lost 2 bases, and 5 bases stayed unmatched. The CDR3 reads CASSQGQGSTYEQYF. DNA for the CDR3: TGCGCCAGCAGCCAAGGACAGGGATCGACCTACGAGCAGTACTTC.

In this sample, this clonotype turned up a few times. The CDR3 DNA follows: TGTGCCAGCTCAGGGAATGGACAGGGGTACAATGAGCAGTTCTTC. It is translated as CASSGNGQGYNEQFF. The chain couples TRBV18 to TRBJ2-1, with 9 bases aligning to TRBD1. After removal of 5 bases from V and 4 bases from J, the junction contained 6 bases not matched to a gene. This CDR3 is 15 amino acids long. Germline V gives CDR1 KGHSH, CDR2 LQKENI.

The chain couples TRBV5-1 to TRBJ2-2; 8 nucleotides agree with TRBD1. The CDR3 sequence is 16 residues long. Germline V gene sequence: CDR1 SGHRS, CDR2 YFSETQ. J was trimmed by 5 bases and V by 0 bases; bases with no gene match: 6. In nucleotides, the CDR3 is TGCGCCAGCAGCTTGGCGTCGGACAGGGTTACCGGGGAGCTGTTTTTT. Its translation is CASSLASDRVTGELFF.

The chain couples TRBV6-6 to TRBJ1-2; D is undetermined. The V end lost 10 bases, the J end lost 10 bases, and 22 bases lay between the germline ends. The CDR3 totals 13 residues. Germline-derived CDR1 and CDR2 are MNHNY and SVGAGI (reference sequence). The CDR3 DNA reads as TGTGCCACTATGATCACAGCTATGGGCAACTACACCTTC. Protein sequence: CATMITAMGNYTF.

V and J are TRBV6-5 and TRBJ1-6; D perhaps matches TRBD1 (5 bases). Germline assignment: CDR1 MNHEY and CDR2 SVGAGI. CDR3 length: 14 amino acids. Trimming shortened V by 0 bases and J by 14 bases, and 14 bases separated the two germline ends. DNA for the CDR3: TGTGCCAGCAGTTACTCCGGGGTAGGGGACGCCCTCCACTTT. Translating it yields CASSYSGVGDALHF.

This clonotype was recorded a few times. The genes are TRBV12-3 or TRBV12-4 and TRBJ2-1; TRBD1 might be the D (5 bases). The CDR3 has 15 residues. V was pared by 6 bases and J by 0 bases, with 12 bases between. The CDR3, as DNA: TGTGCCAGCAGGGCAGGGCGGACCTCCTACAATGAGCAGTTCTTC. Its translation: CASRAGRTSYNEQFF.

This clonotype was recorded a few times. The rearrangement uses TRBV13 and TRBJ2-1; 8 bases are shared with TRBD2. Trimming took 3 bases from V and 2 from J; bases not matched to a gene: 3. CDR3 size: 15 residues. Germline values: CDR1 PRHDT, CDR2 FYEKMQ (reference sequence). CDR3 residues: CASSLVSGAYNEQFF. In DNA form, the CDR3 reads TGTGCCAGCAGCTTGGTTAGCGGGGCCTACAATGAGCAGTTCTTC.

A single count supports this clonotype. The J gene is TRBJ1-5, the V gene TRBV19, with 9 bases identical to TRBD1. The germline CDR1 and CDR2 sequences are LNHDA and SQIVND (reference sequence). V shed 7 bases, J shed 6 bases, and the junction held 4 bases outside the gene matches. This CDR3 comprises 13 residues. DNA for the CDR3: TGTGCCAGTATGGGGACAGGGTCTCAGCCCCAGCATTTT. Translating it yields CASMGTGSQPQHF.

The chain is built from TRBV20-1 and TRBJ2-5; tentative D call: TRBD2 (6 bases). V was shortened by 2 bases and J by 1 base, with 11 bases between the two germline ends. Germline-derived CDR1 and CDR2 are DFQATT and SNEGSKA (reference sequence). This CDR3 contains 14 residues. The CDR3 protein is CSARPTRLQETQYF. The CDR3 nucleotides read TGCAGTGCTAGACCGACTAGGCTCCAAGAGACCCAGTACTTC.

This clonotype was detected many times. The chain has TRBV13 and TRBJ2-5; D might be TRBD2 (6 bases). Trimming removed 6 bases at V and 5 bases at J, with 13 bases between. The CDR3 contains 13 residues. Germline V CDR1 and CDR2: PRHDT, FYEKMQ (reference sequence). The CDR3 loop is CASSRSRGETQYF. In nucleotides, the CDR3 is TGTGCCAGCAGTCGTAGCCGGGGGGAGACCCAGTACTTC.

In its sample, this clonotype was seen many times. The gene calls are TRBV2 and TRBJ1-2; D is uncertain. V lost 3 bases and J lost 4, with 9 bases in between. CDR3 length equals 13 residues. Germline CDR1 is SNHLY and CDR2 is FYNNEI. The CDR3 DNA reads TGTGCCAGCAGTGATGCGGCAGGCTATGGCTACACCTTC. Protein sequence: CASSDAAGYGYTF.

The chain combines TRBV29-1 with TRBJ1-3; a weak D match, TRBD1 (5 bases). Trimming removed 7 bases at V and 4 bases at J, with 20 bases between. The CDR3 is made up of 15 amino acids. Germline V gives CDR1 SQVTM, CDR2 ANQGSEA. The CDR3 coding sequence is TGCAGCGCTTCCCGGGACCTTTCACCCGGAAACACCATATATTTT. As protein: CSASRDLSPGNTIYF.

This clonotype was detected only a few times. The CDR3: CSVVAGGPHEQYF. DNA for the CDR3: TGCAGCGTTGTAGCGGGGGGGCCCCACGAGCAGTACTTC. The chain has TRBV29-1 and TRBJ2-7; 11 nucleotides match TRBD2. The V and J ends lost 4 bases and 5 bases, in that order; junction bases with no gene match: 4. The CDR3 totals 13 residues. The germline gives CDR1 SQVTM, CDR2 ANQGSEA.

This clonotype was detected many times. V gene TRBV12-3 or TRBV12-4 combines with J gene TRBJ1-6, with TRBD1 matching over 8 bases. This CDR3 spans 14 amino acids. V was pared by 8 bases and J by 10 bases, with 10 bases of the junction left unmatched. The CDR3 DNA sequence: TGTGCCAGCGCGAACGGACAGGGCATCTCACCCCTCCACTTT. Amino acid sequence: CASANGQGISPLHF.

This clonotype occurred many times. CDR3 region: CSARDLGQPAREQYF. The DNA of the CDR3 is TGCAGTGCTAGAGATCTGGGACAGCCGGCCCGCGAGCAGTACTTC. The V gene is TRBV20-1, the J gene TRBJ2-7; 7 positions agree with TRBD1. The length of the CDR3 is 15 residues. The junction had 11 bases not matched to a gene; V was cut back by 0 bases and J by 6 bases. CDR1 DFQATT and CDR2 SNEGSKA come from the germline V gene (reference sequence).

Only a few counts were recorded for this clonotype. V usage is TRBV5-1 and J usage is TRBJ2-5; no definite D call. The CDR3 is made up of 13 amino acids. Germline V gene sequence: CDR1 SGHRS, CDR2 YFSETQ. The V end was cut by 0 bases, the J end by 5 bases, with 8 bases between. CDR3 sequence (DNA): TGCGCCAGCAGCTTGGTTCATTTGGAGACCCAGTACTTC. Its translation is CASSLVHLETQYF.

The rearrangement joins TRBV11-2 to TRBJ2-7, with D possibly matching TRBD2 (7 bases). Trimming took 5 bases from V and 0 from J, leaving 17 bases between them. Germline CDR1 is SGHAT and CDR2 is FQNNGV. The CDR3 is 16 amino acids. The CDR3 nucleotides are TGTGCCAGCAGCCCATTGGGGGGGCGCAGCTCCTACGAGCAGTACGTC. Translated: CASSPLGGRSSYEQYV.

This clonotype was seen a few times. The V call is TRBV10-3, the J call TRBJ2-3; weak D call: TRBD2 (6 bases). The CDR3 covers 15 residues. V lost 4 bases to trimming and J lost 1 base, with 12 bases between them. The germline V gene has CDR1 ENHRY and CDR2 SYGVKD. CDR3 residues: CAISARGGGTDTQYF. CDR3 in DNA: TGTGCCATCAGTGCAAGGGGAGGAGGCACAGATACGCAGTATTTT.